These 30 T cell receptor beta chains came from one sample sequenced in a study of T cell changes during pregnancy in multiple sclerosis (dated by TCRdb to between 2018 and 2020). Libraries were built with the immunoSEQ multiplex PCR assay. The table comes from immuneACCESS by way of TCRdb, which keeps in-frame sequences with V and J called. Part of the clones is missing from these tables; in studies checked, under half for an unresolved V gene and the rest for unknown reasons. The sample has around 95,000 clones on record, 94% of them singletons. The ten largest clones capture around 1.7% of the sample. Specimen: peripheral blood, collected after pregnancy. These receptors were collected from a female donor in good health, enrolled as a control in a pregnancy study.

The chain employs TRBV4-1 and TRBJ2-1, with TRBD2 matching over 9 bases. This CDR3 contains 13 residues. Per the germline V gene, CDR1 is MGHRA and CDR2 is YSYEKL. V was pared by 4 bases and J by 8 bases, with 3 bases of the junction left unmatched. This chain's CDR3 is CASSPVAGDEQFF. The CDR3 DNA follows: TGCGCCAGCAGCCCCGTAGCGGGGGATGAGCAGTTCTTC.

This chain joins TRBV27 and TRBJ2-7; TRBD2 aligns across 7 bases. Germline V gene sequence: CDR1 MNHEY, CDR2 SMNVEV (reference sequence). V lost 4 bases, J lost 1 base, and 10 bases stayed unmatched. This CDR3 region has 16 residues. The CDR3 reads CASSSPPGRGSYEQYF. The CDR3 DNA follows: TGTGCCAGCAGTTCCCCCCCGGGGAGGGGTTCCTACGAGCAGTACTTC.

In DNA, the CDR3 is TGTGCCAGTAGTTCCGGGACACTGCTCACTAGCAATCAGCCCCAGCATTTT. Translated, it gives CASSSGTLLTSNQPQHF. The rearrangement joins TRBV19 to TRBJ1-5; a weak D match, TRBD1 (6 bases). Germline-derived CDR1 and CDR2 are LNHDA and SQIVND (reference sequence). The CDR3 extends over 17 amino acids. V lost 5 bases to trimming and J lost 0 bases, with 17 bases between them.

This clone turned up a few times. This chain joins TRBV4-2 and TRBJ2-2; 7 positions match TRBD2. The V gene's germline CDR1 is LGHNA and CDR2 YNFKEQ. This CDR3 has 18 amino acids. V was pared by 4 bases and J by 3 bases, with 14 bases of the junction left unmatched. DNA for the CDR3: TGTGCCAGCAGCCGGAAGACGGTGGCGGGAGAGGACACCGGGGAGCTGTTTTTT. Amino acid sequence: CASSRKTVAGEDTGELFF.

The J gene is TRBJ2-3, the V gene TRBV10-3, with 13 bases lining up with TRBD2. Looked up from germline, CDR1 is ENHRY and CDR2 is SYGVKD. This CDR3 is built from 17 residues. V shed 6 bases, J shed 1 base, and the junction held 7 bases outside the gene matches. Here the CDR3 DNA reads TGTGCCATCAGGGGTAAACTAGCGGGAGGGGGCACAGATACGCAGTATTTT. Amino acids: CAIRGKLAGGGTDTQYF.

The J gene is TRBJ2-1, the V gene TRBV18, with 11 bases lining up with TRBD1. V lost 3 bases and J lost 6; bases outside the gene matches: 1. The germline V gene encodes CDR1 KGHSH and CDR2 LQKENI. The CDR3 has 14 amino acids. In nucleotides, the CDR3 is TGTGCCAGCTCACCGGACAGGGGGCTCAATGAGCAGTTCTTC. Residues: CASSPDRGLNEQFF.

The chain is built from TRBV6-5 and TRBJ2-7, with D possibly matching TRBD2 (6 bases). Deletions cut 7 bases from V and 7 bases from J, with 20 bases between. This CDR3 region has 14 residues. The germline gives CDR1 MNHEY, CDR2 SVGAGI. CDR3 sequence reads: CASMSGENPGEQYF. The CDR3 DNA sequence: TGTGCCAGCATGTCGGGAGAAAACCCCGGGGAGCAGTACTTC.

V gene TRBV28 combines with J gene TRBJ1-3; D may be TRBD1 (5 bases). The CDR3 spans 12 residues. Between the trimmed V and J ends, which lost 9 bases and 9 bases, there was a span of 15 bases. The V gene's germline CDR1 is MDHEN and CDR2 SYDVKM. The DNA for the CDR3 is TGTGCCAGTCGGGGGACGGCTTTCACCATATATTTT. Its translation: CASRGTAFTIYF. The variable domain in full, with the rest retrieved from reference TRBV28 and TRBJ1-3, is DVKVTQSSRYLVKRTGEKVFLECVQDMDHENMFWYRQDPGLGLRLIYFSYDVKMKEKGDIPEGYSVSREKKERFSLILESASTNQTSMYLCASRGTAFTIYFGEGSWLTVV.

J is TRBJ2-1 and V is TRBV2; 8 nucleotides line up with TRBD2. The CDR3 has 14 amino acids. Germline V gene sequence: CDR1 SNHLY, CDR2 FYNNEI. The V and J ends lost 4 bases and 3 bases, in that order; junction bases with no gene match: 2. The CDR3 region is CASSGLAGYNEQFF. The DNA for the CDR3 is TGTGCCAGCAGTGGGCTAGCGGGCTACAATGAGCAGTTCTTC.

The chain combines TRBV5-1 with TRBJ2-1; D gene ambiguous. The CDR3 runs to 15 residues. V lost 0 bases and J lost 6, with 13 bases in between. Germline assignment: CDR1 SGHRS and CDR2 YFSETQ. The CDR3 protein is CASSLALTNFNEQFF. The CDR3 DNA reads as TGCGCCAGCAGCTTGGCCTTAACTAATTTCAATGAGCAGTTCTTC.

The chain carries TRBV2 and TRBJ2-3; D perhaps matches TRBD2 (6 bases). The V and J ends lost 5 bases and 2 bases respectively, with 8 bases between them. Germline CDR1 and CDR2: SNHLY and FYNNEI. The CDR3 has 13 amino acids. The CDR3 nucleotides are TGTGCCAGCAGTTGGGACTCCACAGATACGCAGTATTTT. It codes for CASSWDSTDTQYF. Variable domain in full (rest from reference TRBV2 and TRBJ2-3): EPEVTQTPSHQVTQMGQEVILRCVPISNHLYFYWYRQILGQKVEFLVSFYNNEISEKSEIFDDQFSVERPDGSNFTLKIRSTKLEDSAMYFCASSWDSTDTQYFGPGTRLTVL.

The chain employs TRBV28 and TRBJ2-2; 9 bases are shared with TRBD2. CDR3 length: 16 amino acids. CDR1 and CDR2 (germline): MDHEN, SYDVKM. J was trimmed by 3 bases and V by 8 bases; bases with no gene match: 10. The CDR3 sequence is CASLQRSGRYTGELFF. The CDR3 DNA reads as TGTGCCAGCCTGCAAAGGAGCGGGAGGTACACCGGGGAGCTGTTTTTT.

This chain links TRBV5-1 with TRBJ1-5, with TRBD1 matching over 8 bases. CDR3 size: 14 residues. In germline, CDR1 is SGHRS, CDR2 YFSETQ. The J segment lost 2 bases and the V segment lost 4 bases, leaving 2 bases of the junction unmatched. The CDR3 reads CASSPTGGNQPQHF. CDR3 nucleotides: TGCGCCAGCAGCCCGACAGGGGGCAATCAGCCCCAGCATTTT.

This clone was detected only once. In DNA form, the CDR3 reads TGTGCCAGCTCACCCGCGGAGGAAATCTATGGCTACACCTTC. It codes for CASSPAEEIYGYTF. This chain joins TRBV18 and TRBJ1-2; no definite D call. The V and J ends lost 3 bases and 4 bases respectively, with 12 bases between them. Per germline, CDR1 KGHSH and CDR2 LQKENI. The CDR3 is 14 residues long.

This clone was seen a single time. In DNA form, the CDR3 reads TGTGCCAGCAGCCGTAGACAGACCTACGAGCAGTACTTC. Its protein is CASSRRQTYEQYF. The chain links TRBV7-2 to TRBJ2-7; perhaps TRBD1 as D (5 bases). Germline CDR1 SGHTA, CDR2 FQGNSA. V was trimmed by 5 bases and J by 2 bases, leaving 10 bases between them. The CDR3 has 13 residues. Variable domain in full (rest from reference TRBV7-2 and TRBJ2-7): GAGVSQSPSNKVTEKGKDVELRCDPISGHTALYWYRQSLGQGLEFLIYFQGNSAPDKSGLPSDRFSAERTGGSVSTLTIQRTQQEDSAVYLCASSRRQTYEQYFGPGTRLTVT.

The chain employs TRBV5-1 and TRBJ2-2, with a tentative D call TRBD1 (6 bases). Germline values: CDR1 SGHRS, CDR2 YFSETQ. V lost 6 bases and J 6 bases, leaving 15 bases between the germline ends. This CDR3 is 14 amino acids long. The CDR3 protein is CASTRAGVPGELFF. As DNA, the CDR3 is TGCGCCAGCACCAGGGCAGGGGTCCCCGGGGAGCTGTTTTTT.

The V call is TRBV5-1, the J call TRBJ2-1, with TRBD1 matching 8 bases. Losses at the gene ends were 6 bases for V and 4 bases for J; bases not matched to a gene: 21. Germline CDR1 SGHRS, CDR2 YFSETQ. The CDR3 has 19 residues. CDR3 residues: CASNALPTGELGQYNEQFF. CDR3 DNA sequence: TGCGCCAGCAACGCCCTCCCGACAGGGGAGTTAGGGCAATACAATGAGCAGTTCTTC.

The gene calls are TRBV5-1 and TRBJ2-1; the match to TRBD2 covers 12 bases. The CDR3 consists of 15 residues. After removal of 4 bases from V and 7 bases from J, the junction contained 6 bases not matched to a gene. The germline V gene has CDR1 SGHRS and CDR2 YFSETQ. The CDR3: CASSLGLAGRNEQFF. DNA of the CDR3: TGCGCCAGCAGCCTCGGACTAGCGGGGAGGAATGAGCAGTTCTTC.

The chain has TRBV30 and TRBJ1-1; D remains unclear. This CDR3 is built from 13 residues. Germline assignment: CDR1 GTSNPN and CDR2 SVGIG (reference sequence). With 4 bases removed from V and 1 base from J, the gap between germline ends came to 10 bases. This CDR3 is CAWNGWRNTEAFF. Written as DNA, the CDR3 is TGTGCCTGGAATGGTTGGAGGAACACTGAAGCTTTCTTT. Complete variable domain (other parts from reference TRBV30 and TRBJ1-1): SQTIHQWPATLVQPVGSPLSLECTVEGTSNPNLYWYRQAAGRGLQLLFYSVGIGQISSEVPQNLSASRPQDRQFILSSKKLLLSDSGFYLCAWNGWRNTEAFFGQGTRLTVV.

The V and J genes are TRBV18 and TRBJ2-2; TRBD1 agrees at 11 bases. Germline CDR1 KGHSH, CDR2 LQKENI. With 4 bases clipped from V and 4 bases from J, the junction kept 5 bases outside the gene matches. The CDR3 loop spans 16 amino acids. The CDR3 DNA follows: TGTGCCAGCTCACTCAGGACAGGGGGCACCACCGGGGAGCTGTTTTTT. Its protein product is CASSLRTGGTTGELFF.

The gene calls are TRBV7-9 and TRBJ2-1, with D possibly being TRBD2 (5 bases). CDR3 size: 16 residues. Trimming stripped 2 bases from V and 3 bases from J, with 14 bases between. CDR1 and CDR2 from the germline V gene are SEHNR and FQNEAQ (reference sequence). The CDR3 DNA is TGTGCCAGCAGCTTACAGTGGAGGTCGGTCTACAATGAGCAGTTCTTC. This translates into CASSLQWRSVYNEQFF.

The chain combines TRBV14 with TRBJ2-5, with TRBD1 matching 10 bases. Germline CDR1 and CDR2: SGHDN and FVKESK. Trimming took 7 bases from V and 4 from J; bases not matched to a gene: 6. The CDR3 consists of 14 residues. The CDR3: CASNRGTGAETQYF. The CDR3 DNA reads TGTGCCAGCAACCGGGGGACAGGGGCAGAGACCCAGTACTTC.

The chain recombines TRBV7-2 with TRBJ2-5; 7 bases align to TRBD2. The J segment lost 6 bases and the V segment lost 5 bases, leaving 9 bases of the junction unmatched. This CDR3 spans 14 amino acids. Germline V gene sequence: CDR1 SGHTA, CDR2 FQGNSA. The CDR3 loop is CASSPSGGVKTQYF. The CDR3 DNA reads TGTGCCAGCAGCCCCTCTGGGGGGGTGAAGACCCAGTACTTC.

The count of this clone is one. The chain links TRBV2 to TRBJ1-4; 11 bases align to TRBD1. With 5 bases clipped from V and 1 base from J, the junction kept 12 bases outside the gene matches. The CDR3 extends over 19 amino acids. Per germline, CDR1 SNHLY and CDR2 FYNNEI. The DNA of the CDR3 is TGTGCCAGCAGTACCAAAGTTGGACAGGGGGCGGTAACTAATGAAAAACTGTTTTTT. Protein: CASSTKVGQGAVTNEKLFF. Looking up the rest from reference TRBV2 and TRBJ1-4 gives the full variable domain: EPEVTQTPSHQVTQMGQEVILRCVPISNHLYFYWYRQILGQKVEFLVSFYNNEISEKSEIFDDQFSVERPDGSNFTLKIRSTKLEDSAMYFCASSTKVGQGAVTNEKLFFGSGTQLSVL.

Here the CDR3 DNA reads TGTGCCAGCAGCTTCTTTTCGACTAGCGGAAACATTCAGTACTTC. This gives the protein CASSFFSTSGNIQYF. The chain is built from TRBV5-6 and TRBJ2-4, with 9 bases that match TRBD2. The CDR3 contains 15 residues. V lost 2 bases, J lost 6 bases, and 6 bases stayed unmatched. The germline V gene encodes CDR1 SGHDT and CDR2 YYEEEE. Full variable domain (missing parts from reference TRBV5-6 and TRBJ2-4): DAGVTQSPTHLIKTRGQQVTLRCSPKSGHDTVSWYQQALGQGPQFIFQYYEEEERQRGNFPDRFSGHQFPNYSSELNVNALLLGDSALYLCASSFFSTSGNIQYFGAGTRLSVL.

This chain uses TRBV5-4 with TRBJ1-1; a weak D match, TRBD1 (6 bases). V was shortened by 4 bases and J by 1 base, with 11 bases between the two germline ends. From germline, CDR1 is SGHNT and CDR2 YYREEE (reference sequence). CDR3 length equals 14 residues. The DNA of the CDR3 is TGTGCCAGCAGCCGAGAACAGGGGAACACTGAAGCTTTCTTT. It encodes CASSREQGNTEAFF.

The rearrangement links TRBV5-4 to TRBJ2-3; D is undetermined. The germline V gene encodes CDR1 SGHNT and CDR2 YYREEE (reference sequence). V lost 6 bases, J lost 2 bases, and 13 bases lay in between. The CDR3 covers 14 residues. Here the CDR3 reads CASTLTGYTDTQYF. CDR3 bases: TGTGCCAGCACTCTGACTGGATACACAGATACGCAGTATTTT.

The chain recombines TRBV20-1 with TRBJ1-5; D gene unclear. V was pared by 6 bases and J by 4 bases, with 7 bases between. CDR1 and CDR2 (germline): DFQATT, SNEGSKA (reference sequence). This CDR3 has 11 amino acids. The CDR3 DNA follows: TGCAGTGCCTCCGGGAATCAGCCCCAGCATTTT. Translating gives CSASGNQPQHF.

The CDR3 here is CASSLPTGFNYGYTF. CDR3 nucleotides: TGTGCCAGCAGCTTACCCACAGGGTTTAACTATGGCTACACCTTC. This rearrangement joins TRBV5-5 to TRBJ1-2; a weak D match, TRBD1 (6 bases). The CDR3 has 15 residues. Germline CDR1 reads SGHKS; CDR2 reads YYEKEE (reference sequence). The ends were cut back, 2 bases at V and 1 base at J, with 12 bases in the middle.

This sequence joins TRBV2 and TRBJ2-3; 9 nucleotides agree with TRBD1. The CDR3 runs to 15 residues. The V and J ends lost 5 bases and 0 bases, in that order; junction bases with no gene match: 3. Per the germline V gene, CDR1 is SNHLY and CDR2 is FYNNEI. The CDR3 DNA follows: TGTGCCAGCAGTAAACAGGGGGCTAGCACAGATACGCAGTATTTT. Protein sequence: CASSKQGASTDTQYF.